Shown below are 31 T cell receptor beta chains from a single sample sequenced in a study of shared clonotypes between healthy human individuals. The repertoire was sequenced with immunoSEQ multiplex PCR; TCRdb's copy has only in-frame clones and lacks some. The data contain a few million clones, approximately 92% of them singletons. The sample was naive CD4+ T cells sorted from blood. Specified subset: CD45RA+ positively selected. These receptors originate from a man aged 18-30 years in good health.

The J gene is TRBJ2-2, the V gene TRBV2; 8 nucleotides agree with TRBD1. With 8 bases clipped from V and 5 bases from J, the junction kept 1 base outside the gene matches. Germline V gives CDR1 SNHLY, CDR2 FYNNEI. CDR3 length: 12 residues. Here the CDR3 reads CASGQGTGELFF. The CDR3 nucleotides are TGTGCCAGCGGACAGGGTACCGGGGAGCTGTTTTTT.

The rearrangement links TRBV19 to TRBJ1-1; D is perhaps TRBD1 (6 bases). V was cut by 3 bases and J by 4 bases, with 9 bases left in between. Germline V gene sequence: CDR1 LNHDA, CDR2 SQIVND (reference sequence). The CDR3 is made up of 13 amino acids. The CDR3 DNA sequence: TGTGCCAGTAGTATCGACAGGTTCACTGAAGCTTTCTTT. Residues: CASSIDRFTEAFF.

The J gene is TRBJ1-1, the V gene TRBV6-5; perhaps TRBD1 as D (6 bases). V lost 4 bases and J 10 bases, leaving 19 bases between the germline ends. Germline V gene lookup returns CDR1 MNHEY and CDR2 SVGAGI. The CDR3 runs 14 residues. DNA for the CDR3: TGTGCCAGCAGTTCCCCCGGGGGCCCGGGAGGAGCTTTCTTT. It is translated as CASSSPGGPGGAFF.

This clone was counted a single time. The V call is TRBV5-4, the J call TRBJ1-1; tentative D call: TRBD1 (6 bases). The CDR3 has 15 residues. Deletions cut 4 bases from V and 0 bases from J, with 13 bases between. Germline V gene lookup returns CDR1 SGHNT and CDR2 YYREEE (reference sequence). In DNA form, the CDR3 reads TGTGCCAGCAGCGGGGTCGGGACACTGAACACTGAAGCTTTCTTT. Its protein is CASSGVGTLNTEAFF. Complete variable domain (other parts from reference TRBV5-4 and TRBJ1-1): ETGVTQSPTHLIKTRGQQVTLRCSSQSGHNTVSWYQQALGQGPQFIFQYYREEENGRGNFPPRFSGLQFPNYSSELNVNALELDDSALYLCASSGVGTLNTEAFFGQGTRLTVV.

J is TRBJ2-2 and V is TRBV5-5; maybe TRBD2 (5 bases). The CDR3 contains 14 residues. In germline, CDR1 is SGHKS, CDR2 YYEKEE (reference sequence). V gave up 5 bases and J gave up 3 bases, with 11 bases separating them. The CDR3 nucleotides are TGTGCCAGCAGTCTAGCCGGATACACCGGGGAGCTGTTTTTT. It specifies CASSLAGYTGELFF.

V is TRBV5-1 and J is TRBJ2-3; 9 nucleotides line up with TRBD1. J lost 3 bases, V lost 4 bases, and 6 bases had no gene match. The CDR3 runs 15 residues. CDR1 is SGHRS and CDR2 is YFSETQ in the germline V gene. The CDR3 loop is CASSRGTGQTDTQYF. CDR3 nucleotides: TGCGCCAGCAGCAGAGGGACAGGGCAAACAGATACGCAGTATTTT. Drawing the rest from reference TRBV5-1 and TRBJ2-3, the complete variable domain is KAGVTQTPRYLIKTRGQQVTLSCSPISGHRSVSWYQQTPGQGLQFLFEYFSETQRNKGNFPGRFSGRQFSNSRSEMNVSTLELGDSALYLCASSRGTGQTDTQYFGPGTRLTVL.

The J gene is TRBJ1-2, the V gene TRBV7-9; TRBD1 is a possible D gene (5 bases). The CDR3 covers 14 residues. From germline, CDR1 is SEHNR and CDR2 FQNEAQ (reference sequence). V dropped 2 bases and J dropped 7 bases, with 14 bases sitting between them. CDR3 nucleotide sequence: TGTGCCAGCAGCTTAAGTCTGGGGCCCGGTGGCTACACCTTC. Protein: CASSLSLGPGGYTF.

This clone was seen a few times. V and J are TRBV6-5 and TRBJ2-1; 11 nucleotides agree with TRBD1. The CDR3 loop spans 15 amino acids. Per the germline V gene, CDR1 is MNHEY and CDR2 is SVGAGI. The J segment lost 6 bases and the V segment lost 6 bases, leaving 7 bases of the junction unmatched. The CDR3 bases are TGTGCCAGCAGAATGGACAGGGGGCGCCTCAATGAGCAGTTCTTC. Amino acid sequence: CASRMDRGRLNEQFF.

The chain is built from TRBV7-9 and TRBJ2-7, with 15 bases matching TRBD2. J gave up 0 bases and V 7 bases, and 7 bases lay outside the gene matches. The germline V gene has CDR1 SEHNR and CDR2 FQNEAQ (reference sequence). This CDR3 comprises 17 residues. The chain's CDR3 is CASTGGTSGGSSYEQYF. The CDR3 bases are TGTGCCAGCACCGGAGGGACTAGCGGGGGGAGCTCCTACGAGCAGTACTTC.

J is TRBJ1-5 and V is TRBV7-2; 7 nucleotides align to TRBD1. From germline, CDR1 is SGHTA and CDR2 FQGNSA. V lost 5 bases, J lost 8 bases, and 12 bases stayed unmatched. The CDR3 covers 15 residues. CDR3 coding DNA: TGTGCCAGCAGCCCCCGGGACAGCTTCAGGGAGCCCCAGCATTTT. Translating gives CASSPRDSFREPQHF.

The chain uses TRBV5-4 and TRBJ2-7, with D possibly being TRBD2 (6 bases). V gave up 1 base and J gave up 5 bases, with 10 bases separating them. Germline CDR1 reads SGHNT; CDR2 reads YYREEE (reference sequence). This CDR3 contains 13 residues. The CDR3 protein is CASSLTSLNEQYF. The CDR3 nucleotides read TGTGCCAGCAGCTTGACTAGCTTGAACGAGCAGTACTTC.

As for this clone: Other DNA sequences in the same sample also yield this CDR3. The rearrangement links TRBV19 to TRBJ2-3; D gene unclear. The germline CDR1 and CDR2 sequences are LNHDA and SQIVND (reference sequence). This CDR3 has 14 amino acids. V was trimmed by 0 bases and J by 0 bases, leaving 4 bases between them. CDR3: CASSIDFSTDTQYF. The CDR3 DNA follows: TGTGCCAGTAGTATAGACTTCAGCACAGATACGCAGTATTTT.

Details on this clone: The same CDR3 also results from other DNA sequences found in this sample. This sequence joins TRBV5-1 and TRBJ2-5; weak D call: TRBD1 (6 bases). Germline V CDR1 and CDR2: SGHRS, YFSETQ. The CDR3 runs to 14 residues. Trimming removed 0 bases from V and 4 bases from J, with 10 bases in between. In nucleotides, the CDR3 is TGCGCCAGCAGCTTGGCAGGGGCAGGAGAGACCCAGTACTTC. This gives the protein CASSLAGAGETQYF.

This chain uses TRBV5-1 with TRBJ2-5; maybe TRBD2 (6 bases). V was trimmed by 2 bases and J by 5 bases, leaving 19 bases between them. CDR3 length: 16 amino acids. Germline values: CDR1 SGHRS, CDR2 YFSETQ. The CDR3 nucleotides are TGCGCCAGCAGCTTCGGATTATCGGGAGCCCCGGAGACCCAGTACTTC. Encoded protein: CASSFGLSGAPETQYF.

The V gene is TRBV18, the J gene TRBJ2-1, with 9 bases that match TRBD1. CDR3 length: 16 residues. Germline CDR1 is KGHSH and CDR2 is LQKENI. Losses at the gene ends were 0 bases for V and 5 bases for J; bases not matched to a gene: 5. The CDR3 protein is CASSPPTGTGNNEQFF. The DNA for the CDR3 is TGTGCCAGCTCACCACCCACCGGGACAGGGAACAATGAGCAGTTCTTC.

The gene calls are TRBV6-5 and TRBJ1-5; D unclear. Germline V CDR1 and CDR2: MNHEY, SVGAGI. The CDR3 extends over 13 amino acids. Trimming removed 5 bases from V and 7 bases from J, with 12 bases in between. The DNA for the CDR3 is TGTGCCAGCAGTCCCAAGGGCGAGCAGCCCCAGCATTTT. The encoded protein is CASSPKGEQPQHF.

The CDR3 DNA is TGTGCCAGCAGCCCAATCGGACAGTACAATGAGCAGTTCTTC. The encoded protein is CASSPIGQYNEQFF. The chain recombines TRBV25-1 with TRBJ2-1; a possible D gene is TRBD1 (6 bases). Germline V gene sequence: CDR1 MGHDK, CDR2 SYGVNS. V lost 6 bases and J lost 4, with 13 bases in between. The length of the CDR3 is 14 residues.

Only a few counts were recorded for this clone. J is TRBJ1-5 and V is TRBV2; no clear D gene. Deletions cut 7 bases from V and 0 bases from J, with 7 bases between. This CDR3 has 13 residues. Germline assignment: CDR1 SNHLY and CDR2 FYNNEI. The CDR3 is CASKQYSNQPQHF. The DNA for the CDR3 is TGTGCCAGCAAACAGTATAGCAATCAGCCCCAGCATTTT.

V and J are TRBV29-1 and TRBJ2-1, with D perhaps TRBD2 (5 bases). The CDR3 is 12 amino acids. Germline V gives CDR1 SQVTM, CDR2 ANQGSEA. The V gene lost 2 bases and the J gene lost 9 bases, with 11 bases spanning the gap. The CDR3, as DNA: TGCAGCGTTGAACGAGGAGGATCTGAGCAGTTCTTC. Residues: CSVERGGSEQFF.

The V call is TRBV6-6, the J call TRBJ1-1; no reliable D call. Trimming left V 4 bases short and J 8 bases short, with 14 bases between. The germline gives CDR1 MNHNY, CDR2 SVGAGI (reference sequence). The CDR3 spans 13 residues. CDR3 loop: CASSSPKKGEAFF. DNA for the CDR3: TGTGCCAGCAGTTCTCCAAAAAAGGGAGAAGCTTTCTTT.

This chain connects TRBV6-4 to TRBJ2-7, with D unclear. The CDR3 sequence is 12 residues long. Germline V gives CDR1 MRHNA, CDR2 SNTAGT. Trimming pared 4 bases from V and 4 bases from J, leaving 8 bases between. CDR3 DNA sequence: TGTGCCAGCAGTGTAACCCATTACGAGCAGTACTTC. This encodes CASSVTHYEQYF.

Comment on this clone: Other nucleotide sequences from this sample produce the same CDR3. The chain recombines TRBV6-6 with TRBJ1-1; D is uncertain. The germline V gene has CDR1 MNHNY and CDR2 SVGAGI (reference sequence). This CDR3 comprises 12 residues. Trimming left V 0 bases short and J 6 bases short, with 5 bases between. DNA of the CDR3: TGTGCCAGCAGTTACTCAGGAGCTGAAGCTTTCTTT. It specifies CASSYSGAEAFF.

The gene calls are TRBV7-2 and TRBJ2-7; 7 positions agree with TRBD1. Germline-derived CDR1 and CDR2 are SGHTA and FQGNSA. This CDR3 region has 14 residues. Trimming at V came to 5 bases and at J to 3 bases, leaving 7 bases not matched to a gene. CDR3 amino acids: CASSVRGQNYEQYF. CDR3 in DNA: TGTGCCAGCAGCGTCCGGGGACAGAACTACGAGCAGTACTTC.

Comments on this clone: The identical CDR3 is also encoded by other nucleotide sequences in the sample. This chain connects TRBV7-9 to TRBJ1-1; D perhaps matches TRBD1 (6 bases). The CDR3 runs to 15 residues. The germline V gene has CDR1 SEHNR and CDR2 FQNEAQ (reference sequence). Trimming took off 1 base at V and 2 bases at J, with 11 bases between the two ends. DNA for the CDR3: TGTGCCAGCAGCTTAGGAGGAGGGGGTAACACTGAAGCTTTCTTT. This sequence encodes CASSLGGGGNTEAFF.

Of note for this clone: Other DNA sequences from this sample encode an identical CDR3 as well. The V and J genes are TRBV28 and TRBJ1-4; no clear D. This CDR3 is 15 amino acids long. Trimming shortened V by 3 bases and J by 0 bases, and 8 bases separated the two germline ends. Germline CDR1 is MDHEN and CDR2 is SYDVKM. Here the CDR3 DNA reads TGTGCCAGCAGTTTTCGACGAGCAACTAATGAAAAACTGTTTTTT. It specifies CASSFRRATNEKLFF.

The chain employs TRBV5-1 and TRBJ2-5, with D perhaps matching TRBD1 or TRBD2 (6 bases each). The germline V gene has CDR1 SGHRS and CDR2 YFSETQ. The CDR3 totals 14 residues. V was pared by 5 bases and J by 2 bases, with 13 bases between. This chain's CDR3 is CASRFGGRQETQYF. CDR3 DNA: TGCGCCAGCAGATTCGGGGGCAGACAAGAGACCCAGTACTTC.

Written as DNA, the CDR3 is TGTGCCAGCACTCGTGACGGCTCTGGGGCCAACGTCCTGACTTTC. This sequence encodes CASTRDGSGANVLTF. The chain joins TRBV6-5 to TRBJ2-6; D remains unclear. CDR1 is MNHEY, CDR2 SVGAGI, per germline. The CDR3 loop spans 15 amino acids. V lost 7 bases to trimming and J lost 0 bases, with 10 bases between them.

The chain links TRBV10-3 to TRBJ2-6; no reliable D call. This CDR3 has 15 amino acids. With 3 bases removed from V and 0 bases from J, the gap between germline ends came to 6 bases. CDR1 and CDR2 from the germline V gene are ENHRY and SYGVKD. The CDR3 sequence: CAISDGISGANVLTF. Written as DNA, the CDR3 is TGTGCCATCAGTGACGGCATCTCTGGGGCCAACGTCCTGACTTTC.

The rearrangement joins TRBV16 to TRBJ2-7; D gene unclear. V was cut by 4 bases and J by 2 bases, with 15 bases left in between. The CDR3 runs to 15 residues. CDR1 is KGHSY and CDR2 is FQNENV in the germline V gene. The CDR3 DNA follows: TGTGCCAGCAGCCCACAAGGGAACACCGCCTACGAGCAGTACTTC. This gives the protein CASSPQGNTAYEQYF.

V usage is TRBV18 and J usage is TRBJ1-5; D remains ambiguous. Trimming shortened V by 5 bases and J by 7 bases, and 12 bases separated the two germline ends. The germline V gene has CDR1 KGHSH and CDR2 LQKENI. The CDR3 spans 13 residues. CDR3 residues: CASSNSRGQPQHF. CDR3 sequence (DNA): TGTGCCAGCTCAAATAGCAGAGGGCAGCCCCAGCATTTT. The full variable domain, with the rest looked up from reference TRBV18 and TRBJ1-5, is NAGVMQNPRHLVRRRGQEARLRCSPMKGHSHVYWYRQLPEEGLKFMVYLQKENIIDESGMPKERFSAEFPKEGPSILRIQQVVRGDSAAYFCASSNSRGQPQHFGDGTRLSIL.

The chain employs TRBV10-2 and TRBJ2-3; D remains ambiguous. The CDR3 length is 15 residues. CDR1 WSHSY and CDR2 SAAADI come from the germline V gene. The V end was cut by 3 bases, the J end by 7 bases, with 17 bases between. CDR3 loop: CASSDSATDVHTQYF. CDR3 bases: TGCGCCAGCAGTGATTCCGCTACCGACGTCCATACGCAGTATTTT.